These 16 T cell receptor beta chains share one sample of origin, sequenced in a study of OX40 agonist ivuxolimab in advanced cancers. TCRdb's copy holds only in-frame clones and misses some; the assay was immunoSEQ multiplex PCR. The sample has more than 45,000 clones, approximately 81% seen once; the top ten hold 4.7%. Here the sequenced sample was CD4+ or CD8+ T cells sorted from blood, taken in a trial of the OX40 agonist ivuxolimab. The receptors derive from an adult with an advanced solid tumor such as melanoma, head and neck, liver or kidney cancer.

This sequence joins TRBV11-2 and TRBJ2-5; D is unclear. In germline, CDR1 is SGHAT, CDR2 FQNNGV. V lost 1 base and J lost 4, with 7 bases in between. The CDR3 runs 13 residues. For the CDR3, the DNA is TGTGCCAGCAGCTTAGCCGCACTAGAGACCCAGTACTTC. Its translation: CASSLAALETQYF.

The chain carries TRBV10-3 and TRBJ2-1; D assignment may be TRBD1 or TRBD2 (5 bases each). Deletions cut 0 bases from V and 8 bases from J, with 14 bases between. Germline V lookup: CDR1 ENHRY, CDR2 SYGVKD. The CDR3 sequence is 15 residues long. The CDR3 protein is CAISESGTILDEQFF. CDR3 in DNA: TGTGCCATCAGTGAGTCCGGGACCATTTTGGATGAGCAGTTCTTC.

J is TRBJ2-7 and V is TRBV5-5; D is ambiguous. This CDR3 region has 14 residues. Germline-derived CDR1 and CDR2 are SGHKS and YYEKEE (reference sequence). The germline V and J ends were trimmed by 0 bases and 0 bases, with 7 bases remaining between them. CDR3 sequence reads: CASSLEWSSYEQYF. Here the CDR3 DNA reads TGTGCCAGCAGCTTGGAGTGGAGCTCCTACGAGCAGTACTTC. The complete variable domain, with remaining parts taken from reference TRBV5-5 and TRBJ2-7, reads DAGVTQSPTHLIKTRGQQVTLRCSPISGHKSVSWYQQVLGQGPQFIFQYYEKEERGRGNFPDRFSARQFPNYSSELNVNALLLGDSALYLCASSLEWSSYEQYFGPGTRLTVT.

This sequence joins TRBV11-2 and TRBJ2-5; the D is unclear. V lost 5 bases, J lost 4 bases, and 11 bases lay in between. The germline CDR1 and CDR2 sequences are SGHAT and FQNNGV. The CDR3 runs to 13 residues. The CDR3 DNA sequence: TGTGCCAGCAGCCCTTGGAGCGTAGAGACCCAGTACTTC. Encoded protein: CASSPWSVETQYF.

The rearrangement joins TRBV28 to TRBJ2-1; TRBD1 is a possible D gene (5 bases). V lost 5 bases and J 8 bases, leaving 16 bases between the germline ends. Germline-derived CDR1 and CDR2 are MDHEN and SYDVKM. CDR3 length equals 14 residues. This chain's CDR3 is CASSPFREVDEQFF. The CDR3 bases are TGTGCCAGCAGTCCCTTCAGGGAAGTCGATGAGCAGTTCTTC.

This clone has a single count. CDR3 region: CASSISPSGGYTF. The CDR3 nucleotides read TGTGCCAGCAGTATCTCCCCTTCAGGAGGCTACACCTTC. This rearrangement joins TRBV14 to TRBJ1-2, with D uncertain. This CDR3 has 13 amino acids. V lost 6 bases, J lost 8 bases, and 16 bases lay in between. CDR1 SGHDN and CDR2 FVKESK come from the germline V gene.

The V call is TRBV29-1, the J call TRBJ1-1; possible D gene TRBD1, 5 bases. Germline V gene data show CDR1 as SQVTM and CDR2 as ANQGSEA. V shed 2 bases and J shed 1 base, with 8 bases lying between them. The CDR3 runs 13 residues. The chain's CDR3 is CSVEMQGNTEAFF. Here the CDR3 DNA reads TGCAGCGTTGAAATGCAGGGGAACACTGAAGCTTTCTTT.

The chain recombines TRBV27 with TRBJ1-5; D remains unclear. In germline, CDR1 is MNHEY, CDR2 SMNVEV (reference sequence). This CDR3 region has 14 residues. V was cut by 3 bases and J by 4 bases, with 10 bases left in between. CDR3: CASSFGVGNQPQHF. As DNA, the CDR3 is TGTGCCAGCAGTTTTGGGGTAGGAAATCAGCCCCAGCATTTT.

The J gene is TRBJ2-1, the V gene TRBV19; TRBD2 is a possible D gene (6 bases). The CDR3 consists of 13 residues. V was clipped by 5 bases and J by 15 bases, with 20 bases between them. Germline CDR1 and CDR2: LNHDA and SQIVND (reference sequence). CDR3 protein: CASSVPTSLVRFF. The CDR3 DNA reads TGTGCCAGTAGTGTCCCAACTAGCTTGGTACGGTTCTTC.

V and J are TRBV6-1 and TRBJ1-1; the match to TRBD1 covers 7 bases. The V segment lost 7 bases and the J segment 0 bases; nucleotides outside the gene matches: 5. Germline lookup yields CDR1 MNHNS and CDR2 SASEGT. The CDR3 consists of 14 residues. Here the CDR3 DNA reads TGTGCCAGCATAAGCAGGGGGATGAACACTGAAGCTTTCTTT. It encodes CASISRGMNTEAFF.

This chain joins TRBV9 and TRBJ2-3, with D possibly matching TRBD1 (6 bases). The V and J ends lost 4 bases and 0 bases respectively, with 18 bases between them. Germline-derived CDR1 and CDR2 are SGDLS and YYNGEE. The CDR3 contains 17 residues. The CDR3 DNA is TGTGCCAGCAGCCCACAGAGGACAGTTCCTAGCACAGATACGCAGTATTTT. It translates to CASSPQRTVPSTDTQYF. Filled out from reference TRBV9 and TRBJ2-3, the complete variable domain reads DSGVTQTPKHLITATGQRVTLRCSPRSGDLSVYWYQQSLDQGLQFLIQYYNGEERAKGNILERFSAQQFPDLHSELNLSSLELGDSALYFCASSPQRTVPSTDTQYFGPGTRLTVL.

As regards this clone: The sample has other DNA sequences that encode this CDR3 too. This chain joins TRBV5-1 and TRBJ2-7; TRBD1 agrees at 9 bases. CDR1 is SGHRS, CDR2 YFSETQ, per germline. CDR3 length: 15 amino acids. V shed 0 bases, J shed 4 bases, and the junction held 5 bases outside the gene matches. The CDR3 coding sequence is TGCGCCAGCAGCTTGGATGGGACAGGGAAATACGAGCAGTACTTC. It yields the protein CASSLDGTGKYEQYF.

The chain joins TRBV29-1 to TRBJ2-6; the D gene is possibly TRBD1 (6 bases). The CDR3 length is 18 residues. Per germline, CDR1 SQVTM and CDR2 ANQGSEA. V lost 1 base, J lost 0 bases, and 16 bases lay in between. The CDR3 DNA sequence: TGCAGCGTTGAAGGTCTTTCGGGACACGGCTCTGGGGCCAACGTCCTGACTTTC. This sequence encodes CSVEGLSGHGSGANVLTF.

This chain links TRBV25-1 with TRBJ2-1; 10 nucleotides match TRBD2. Trimming removed 4 bases from V and 7 bases from J; junction bases left unmatched: 10. This CDR3 is built from 16 residues. In germline, CDR1 is MGHDK, CDR2 SYGVNS. CDR3 bases: TGTGCCAGCAGTGGGGGACTAGCGTTTACAATGAATGAGCAGTTCTTC. Translating it yields CASSGGLAFTMNEQFF.

This clone was detected once. The chain recombines TRBV27 with TRBJ1-2; TRBD1 aligns across 7 bases. There are 17 residues in the CDR3. CDR1 is MNHEY and CDR2 is SMNVEV in the germline V gene (reference sequence). V shed 3 bases and J 6 bases; nucleotides not matched to a gene: 16. CDR3 in amino acids: CASSFMGGSTGMDGYTF. The CDR3 coding sequence is TGTGCCAGCAGTTTTATGGGAGGGTCGACAGGGATGGATGGCTACACCTTC.

J is TRBJ2-7 and V is TRBV19; no clear D. The CDR3 is 14 amino acids. The V end lost 5 bases, the J end lost 0 bases, and 11 bases lay between the germline ends. CDR1 is LNHDA and CDR2 is SQIVND in the germline V gene (reference sequence). The CDR3 sequence: CASSLSYSSYEQYF. The CDR3 bases are TGTGCCAGTAGTTTAAGTTACAGCTCCTACGAGCAGTACTTC. The variable domain in full, completed from reference TRBV19 and TRBJ2-7, reads DGGITQSPKYLFRKEGQNVTLSCEQNLNHDAMYWYRQDPGQGLRLIYYSQIVNDFQKGDIAEGYSVSREKKESFPLTVTSAQKNPTAFYLCASSLSYSSYEQYFGPGTRLTVT.